The present T cell receptor (beta chain) was sequenced within a study of shared clonotypes between healthy human individuals. Findings and limits, study-wide: In a few donors, about 5% of naive CD4 clonotypes appeared in common. It was the non-shared clonotypes that had lower generation probabilities than clonotypes shared by all four donors.

Per germline, CDR1 SGHTA and CDR2 FQGTGA. V lost 5 bases and J lost 1, with 8 bases in between. This CDR3 is built from 13 residues. Concerning this clone itself: What it recognizes is unknown. Other DNA sequences within the sample encode an identical CDR3.

Sequenced by immunoSEQ multiplex PCR; TCRdb stores in-frame clones only, minus some. The sample records millions of clones, 90% to 95% being singletons. The receptor was derived from a man between 18 and 35 years old in good health. Some clones in this sample may be carry-over from other donors' samples. The chain recombines TRBV7-3 with TRBJ2-5, with TRBD1 as a possible D gene (5 bases). The sample comprised naive CD4+ T cells from PBMCs. Described subset: CD45RA+ positively selected. The CDR3 DNA reads TGTGCCAGCAGCGCCAGGGCCCAAGAGACCCAGTACTTC. This sequence encodes CASSARAQETQYF.